This T cell receptor (beta chain) was identified in a study of shared T cell receptors in the human thymus. TCRdb's copy holds only in-frame clones and misses some; the assay was immunoSEQ multiplex PCR. The sample comprises around 65,000 clones, about 96% of which are singletons, and less than 0.04% rests with the top ten. This CDR3 is 14 amino acids long. Trimming removed 0 bases at V and 5 bases at J, with 9 bases between. Germline V gives CDR1 SGDLS, CDR2 YYNGEE. The chain combines TRBV9 with TRBJ1-5, with TRBD1 as a possible D gene (5 bases). Sequenced sample: thymocytes. This TCR was sampled from a human donor. Here the CDR3 DNA reads TGTGCCAGCAGCGTAGACAAGGGGCATCAGCCCCAGCATTTT. Translation gives CASSVDKGHQPQHF.